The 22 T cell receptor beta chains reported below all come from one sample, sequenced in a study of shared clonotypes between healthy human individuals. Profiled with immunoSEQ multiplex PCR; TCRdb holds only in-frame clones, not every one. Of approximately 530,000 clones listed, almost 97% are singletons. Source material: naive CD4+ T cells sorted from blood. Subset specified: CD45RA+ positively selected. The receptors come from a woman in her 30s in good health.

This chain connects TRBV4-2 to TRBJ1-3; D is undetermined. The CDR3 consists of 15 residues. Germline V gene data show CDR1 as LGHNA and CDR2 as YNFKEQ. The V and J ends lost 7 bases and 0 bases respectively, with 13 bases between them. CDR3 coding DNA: TGTGCCAGCAATCGGGGTGCCGACTCTGGAAACACCATATATTTT. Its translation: CASNRGADSGNTIYF.

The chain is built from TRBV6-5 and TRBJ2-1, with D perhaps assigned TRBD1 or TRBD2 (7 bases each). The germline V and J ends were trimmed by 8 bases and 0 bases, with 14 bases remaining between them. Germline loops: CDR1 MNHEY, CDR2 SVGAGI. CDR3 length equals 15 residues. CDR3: CASGGDRSSYNEQFF. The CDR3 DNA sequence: TGTGCCAGCGGGGGGGACAGAAGCTCCTACAATGAGCAGTTCTTC.

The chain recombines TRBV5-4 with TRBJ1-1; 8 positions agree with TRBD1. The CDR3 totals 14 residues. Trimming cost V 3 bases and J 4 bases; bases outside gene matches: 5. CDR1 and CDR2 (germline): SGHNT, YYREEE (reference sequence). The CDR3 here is CASSSQGASTEAFF. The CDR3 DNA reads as TGTGCCAGCAGCTCCCAGGGGGCTAGCACTGAAGCTTTCTTT.

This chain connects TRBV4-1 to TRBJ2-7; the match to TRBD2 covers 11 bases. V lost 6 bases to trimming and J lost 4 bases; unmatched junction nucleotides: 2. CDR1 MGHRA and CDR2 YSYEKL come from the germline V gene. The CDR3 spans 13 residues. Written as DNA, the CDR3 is TGCGCCAGCAGGGGACTAGCGGAGTACGAGCAGTACTTC. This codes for CASRGLAEYEQYF.

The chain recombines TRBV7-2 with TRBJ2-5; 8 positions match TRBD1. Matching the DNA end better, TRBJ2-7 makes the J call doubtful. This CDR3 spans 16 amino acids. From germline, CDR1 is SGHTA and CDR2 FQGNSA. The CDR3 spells CASSLAGQGASYEQYF. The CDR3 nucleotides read TGTGCCAGCAGCTTGGCTGGACAGGGAGCGTCCTACGAGCAGTACTTC.

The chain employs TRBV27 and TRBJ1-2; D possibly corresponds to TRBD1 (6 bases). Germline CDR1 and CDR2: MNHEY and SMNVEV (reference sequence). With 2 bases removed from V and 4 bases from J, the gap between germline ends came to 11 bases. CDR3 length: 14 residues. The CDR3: CASSLQGPGYGYTF. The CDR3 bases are TGTGCCAGCAGTTTACAGGGGCCGGGCTATGGCTACACCTTC.

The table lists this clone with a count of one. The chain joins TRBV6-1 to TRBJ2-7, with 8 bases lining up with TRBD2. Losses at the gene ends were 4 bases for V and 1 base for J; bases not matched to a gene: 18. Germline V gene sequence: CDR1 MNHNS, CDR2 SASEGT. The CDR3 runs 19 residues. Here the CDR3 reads CASSARMGREVGNSYEQYF. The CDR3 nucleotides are TGTGCCAGCAGTGCTCGGATGGGGCGGGAGGTCGGGAATTCCTACGAGCAGTACTTC.

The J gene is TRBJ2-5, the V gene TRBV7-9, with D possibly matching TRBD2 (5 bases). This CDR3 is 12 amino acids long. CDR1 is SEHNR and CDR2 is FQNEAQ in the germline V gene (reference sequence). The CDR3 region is CAETGYQETQYF. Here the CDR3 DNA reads TGTGCGGAGACGGGGTACCAAGAGACCCAGTACTTC.

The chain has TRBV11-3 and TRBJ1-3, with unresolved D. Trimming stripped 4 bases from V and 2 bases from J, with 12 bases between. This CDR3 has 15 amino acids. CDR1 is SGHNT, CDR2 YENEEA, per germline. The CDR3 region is CASSSVFGPGNTIYF. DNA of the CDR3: TGTGCCAGCAGCTCAGTCTTCGGGCCTGGAAACACCATATATTTT.

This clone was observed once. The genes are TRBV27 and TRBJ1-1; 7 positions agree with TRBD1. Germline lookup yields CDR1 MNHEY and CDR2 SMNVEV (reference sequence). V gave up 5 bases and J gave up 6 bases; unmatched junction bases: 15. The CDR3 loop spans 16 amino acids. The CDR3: CASSITTGVGFAEAFF. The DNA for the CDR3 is TGTGCCAGCAGTATCACAACAGGGGTGGGTTTCGCTGAAGCTTTCTTT.

The CDR3 bases are TGTGCCAGTAGTATAGAAGTAACGAGCGGAGAAAAACTGTTTTTT. Its protein product is CASSIEVTSGEKLFF. The V and J genes are TRBV19 and TRBJ1-4, with D unresolved. The CDR3 runs to 15 residues. From germline, CDR1 is LNHDA and CDR2 SQIVND (reference sequence). Trimming removed 0 bases from V and 8 bases from J, with 13 bases in between.

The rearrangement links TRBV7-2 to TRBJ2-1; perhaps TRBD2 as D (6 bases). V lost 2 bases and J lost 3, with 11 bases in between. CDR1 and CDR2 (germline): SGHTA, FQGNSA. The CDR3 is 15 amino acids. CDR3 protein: CASSLTASVYNEQFF. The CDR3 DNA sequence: TGTGCCAGCAGCTTAACAGCTAGCGTCTACAATGAGCAGTTCTTC.

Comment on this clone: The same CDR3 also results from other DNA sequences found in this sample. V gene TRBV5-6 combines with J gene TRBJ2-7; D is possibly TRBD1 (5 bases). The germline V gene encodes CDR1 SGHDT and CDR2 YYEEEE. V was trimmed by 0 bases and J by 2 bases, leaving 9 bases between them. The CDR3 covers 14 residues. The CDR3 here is CASSLGQPTYEQYF. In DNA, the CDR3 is TGTGCCAGCAGCTTGGGACAGCCCACCTACGAGCAGTACTTC.

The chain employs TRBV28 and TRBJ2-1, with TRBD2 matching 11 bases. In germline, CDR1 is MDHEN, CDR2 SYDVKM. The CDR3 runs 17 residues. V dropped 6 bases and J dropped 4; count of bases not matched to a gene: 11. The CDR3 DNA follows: TGTGCCAGCAGCCTACGAGGACTAGCGGGCTTATACAATGAGCAGTTCTTC. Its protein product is CASSLRGLAGLYNEQFF. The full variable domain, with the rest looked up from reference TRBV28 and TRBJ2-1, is DVKVTQSSRYLVKRTGEKVFLECVQDMDHENMFWYRQDPGLGLRLIYFSYDVKMKEKGDIPEGYSVSREKKERFSLILESASTNQTSMYLCASSLRGLAGLYNEQFFGPGTRLTVL.

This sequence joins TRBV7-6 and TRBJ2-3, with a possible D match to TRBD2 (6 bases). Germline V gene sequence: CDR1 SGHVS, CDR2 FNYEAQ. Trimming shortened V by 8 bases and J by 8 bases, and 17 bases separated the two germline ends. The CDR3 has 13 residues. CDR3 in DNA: TGTGCCAGCGGTAGCGGACCTTCGGGTACGCAGTATTTT. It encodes CASGSGPSGTQYF. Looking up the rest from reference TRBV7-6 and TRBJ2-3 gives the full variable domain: GAGVSQSPRYKVTKRGQDVALRCDPISGHVSLYWYRQALGQGPEFLTYFNYEAQQDKSGLPNDRFSAERPEGSISTLTIQRTEQRDSAMYRCASGSGPSGTQYFGPGTRLTVL.

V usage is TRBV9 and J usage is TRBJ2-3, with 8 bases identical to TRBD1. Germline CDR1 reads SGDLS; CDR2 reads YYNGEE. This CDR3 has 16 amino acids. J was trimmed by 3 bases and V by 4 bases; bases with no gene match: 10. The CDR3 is CASSTGRQGTTDTQYF. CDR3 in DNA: TGTGCCAGCAGCACTGGGAGACAGGGGACTACAGATACGCAGTATTTT. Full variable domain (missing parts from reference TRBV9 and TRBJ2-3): DSGVTQTPKHLITATGQRVTLRCSPRSGDLSVYWYQQSLDQGLQFLIQYYNGEERAKGNILERFSAQQFPDLHSELNLSSLELGDSALYFCASSTGRQGTTDTQYFGPGTRLTVL.

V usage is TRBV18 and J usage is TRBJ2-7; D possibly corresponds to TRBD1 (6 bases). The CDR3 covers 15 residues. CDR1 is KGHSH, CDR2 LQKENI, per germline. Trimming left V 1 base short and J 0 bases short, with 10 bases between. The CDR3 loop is CASSPQDRFSYEQYF. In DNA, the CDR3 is TGTGCCAGCTCACCACAAGACAGGTTCTCCTACGAGCAGTACTTC. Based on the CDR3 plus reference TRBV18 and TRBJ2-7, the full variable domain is NAGVMQNPRHLVRRRGQEARLRCSPMKGHSHVYWYRQLPEEGLKFMVYLQKENIIDESGMPKERFSAEFPKEGPSILRIQQVVRGDSAAYFCASSPQDRFSYEQYFGPGTRLTVT.

CDR3 residues: CASSSTGWLNQPQHF. In DNA form, the CDR3 reads TGTGCCAGTAGTTCTACAGGGTGGCTAAATCAGCCCCAGCATTTT. The rearrangement uses TRBV19 and TRBJ1-5, with D maybe TRBD1 (6 bases). The CDR3 is made up of 15 amino acids. V was pared by 5 bases and J by 4 bases, with 15 bases between. CDR1 is LNHDA and CDR2 is SQIVND in the germline V gene (reference sequence). Combining the CDR3 with reference TRBV19 and TRBJ1-5 gives the whole variable domain DGGITQSPKYLFRKEGQNVTLSCEQNLNHDAMYWYRQDPGQGLRLIYYSQIVNDFQKGDIAEGYSVSREKKESFPLTVTSAQKNPTAFYLCASSSTGWLNQPQHFGDGTRLSIL.

CDR3 sequence reads: CASSFSLGRALDTQYF. For the CDR3, the DNA is TGTGCCAGCAGTTTTTCCCTCGGGAGGGCCCTGGATACGCAGTATTTT. The genes are TRBV28 and TRBJ2-3; 8 positions agree with TRBD2. V lost 3 bases and J lost 6; bases outside the gene matches: 11. CDR1 is MDHEN and CDR2 is SYDVKM in the germline V gene. The CDR3 has 16 residues. Together with reference TRBV28 and TRBJ2-3, the CDR3 gives the full variable domain: DVKVTQSSRYLVKRTGEKVFLECVQDMDHENMFWYRQDPGLGLRLIYFSYDVKMKEKGDIPEGYSVSREKKERFSLILESASTNQTSMYLCASSFSLGRALDTQYFGPGTRLTVL.

The CDR3 reads CASSLERTRGAGSYYEQYF. CDR3 sequence (DNA): TGTGCCAGCAGCTTAGAAAGGACTAGGGGAGCGGGTTCCTACTACGAGCAGTACTTC. The genes are TRBV5-4 and TRBJ2-5, with 7 bases matching TRBD2. The last part of the DNA fits TRBJ2-7 better; the J call may be wrong. The germline V gene encodes CDR1 SGHNT and CDR2 YYREEE (reference sequence). The CDR3 is 19 amino acids.

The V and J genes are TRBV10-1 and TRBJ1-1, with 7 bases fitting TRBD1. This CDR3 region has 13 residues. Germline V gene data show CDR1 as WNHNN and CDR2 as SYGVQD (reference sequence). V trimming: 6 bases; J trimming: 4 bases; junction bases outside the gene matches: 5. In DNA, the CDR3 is TGCGCCAGCAGGTTGGGACAGACCACTGAAGCTTTCTTT. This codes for CASRLGQTTEAFF.

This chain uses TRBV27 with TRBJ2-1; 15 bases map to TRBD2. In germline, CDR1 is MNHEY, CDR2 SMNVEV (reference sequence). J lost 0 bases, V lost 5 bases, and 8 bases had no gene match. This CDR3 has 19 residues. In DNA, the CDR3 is TGTGCCAGCAGTGACTGGACTAGCGGGAGGGCGAGCTCCTACAATGAGCAGTTCTTC. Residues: CASSDWTSGRASSYNEQFF.